These 16 T cell receptor beta chains originate from one sample sequenced in a study of shared clonotypes between healthy human individuals. Produced via immunoSEQ multiplex PCR; TCRdb's table is partial and in-frame only. The sample records approximately 740,000 clones, 74% being singletons. Sequencing was done on a sample of memory CD4+ T cells sorted from blood. Regarding subset: CD45RA-negative fraction. The receptors here all came from a woman in her twenties or thirties in good health.

The J gene is TRBJ2-5, the V gene TRBV28; the match to TRBD1 covers 7 bases. CDR3 size: 15 residues. Looked up from germline, CDR1 is MDHEN and CDR2 is SYDVKM. V was pared by 5 bases and J by 5 bases, with 11 bases of the junction left unmatched. The DNA for the CDR3 is TGTGCCAGCAGTACCGCAGGGGGTAATGAGGAGACCCAGTACTTC. Translated, it gives CASSTAGGNEETQYF.

The chain joins TRBV12-5 to TRBJ2-3; 10 positions match TRBD2. Germline CDR1 reads LGHNT; CDR2 reads FRNRAP. The CDR3 is made up of 17 amino acids. V lost 4 bases, J lost 6 bases, and 13 bases stayed unmatched. The CDR3 is CASGSSGTSAGADTQYF. In nucleotides, the CDR3 is TGTGCTAGTGGTTCCTCAGGGACTAGCGCTGGCGCTGATACGCAGTATTTT.

The CDR3 loop is CASSSGTSGWNTQYF. The CDR3 region has the DNA TGTGCCAGCAGTTCCGGGACTAGCGGGTGGAATACGCAGTATTTT. J is TRBJ2-3 and V is TRBV27; TRBD2 agrees at 12 bases. The CDR3 contains 15 residues. The trim removed 4 bases at V and 7 bases at J, leaving 6 bases unmatched. Germline V lookup: CDR1 MNHEY, CDR2 SMNVEV (reference sequence).

This clone was observed a single time. This chain uses TRBV7-9 with TRBJ2-2; D gene unclear. The V and J ends lost 6 bases and 3 bases respectively, with 14 bases between them. The CDR3 length is 15 residues. Germline loops: CDR1 SEHNR, CDR2 FQNEAQ (reference sequence). CDR3 DNA sequence: TGTGCCAGCAGTGACCTGACGACGCACACCGGGGAGCTGTTTTTT. Protein sequence: CASSDLTTHTGELFF.

Many counts were recorded for this clone. The chain uses TRBV9 and TRBJ1-1; D might be TRBD1 (5 bases). CDR1 is SGDLS and CDR2 is YYNGEE in the germline V gene. The CDR3 runs to 13 residues. V was shortened by 7 bases and J by 7 bases, with 17 bases between the two germline ends. CDR3 DNA: TGTGCCAGCGGGGCTTCGGTTGAGGGTGAAGCTTTCTTT. It specifies CASGASVEGEAFF.

The chain links TRBV27 to TRBJ2-4, with TRBD1 identical over 9 bases. Germline loops: CDR1 MNHEY, CDR2 SMNVEV (reference sequence). V dropped 5 bases and J dropped 6; count of bases not matched to a gene: 5. This CDR3 region has 14 residues. CDR3 region: CASSRQGGGNIQYF. DNA of the CDR3: TGTGCCAGCAGTAGACAGGGGGGCGGAAACATTCAGTACTTC.

This clone has only one observation. The CDR3, as DNA: TGCGCCAGCAGTGAACGGGCTACGGGGTCTTACGAGCAGTACTTC. This translates into CASSERATGSYEQYF. The rearrangement joins TRBV10-1 to TRBJ2-7; TRBD2 might be the D (5 bases). This CDR3 comprises 15 residues. Germline V gene lookup returns CDR1 WNHNN and CDR2 SYGVQD (reference sequence). Trimming stripped 3 bases from V and 4 bases from J, with 16 bases between.

This sequence joins TRBV4-1 and TRBJ2-3, with D perhaps matching TRBD1 (6 bases). V lost 3 bases and J lost 3, with 13 bases in between. The CDR3 is 15 amino acids. Germline-derived CDR1 and CDR2 are MGHRA and YSYEKL. Here the CDR3 reads CASSHLAGTTDTQYF. CDR3 coding DNA: TGCGCCAGCAGCCACCTGGCCGGGACAACAGATACGCAGTATTTT.

The V call is TRBV21-1, the J call TRBJ2-3; the table's D gene call, TRBD1, was not cross checked with the DNA. TRBV21-1 is a pseudogene locus. The CDR3 contains 11 residues. The CDR3 region has the DNA TGTGCCAGCAGCGGGCAGGGCCAGAAGTATTTT. It is translated as CASSGQGQKYF.

The rearrangement links TRBV6-6 to TRBJ2-2; the match to TRBD1 covers 8 bases. Germline V lookup: CDR1 MNHNY, CDR2 SVGAGI (reference sequence). The V gene end was trimmed by 9 bases and the J gene end by 0 bases; junction bases not matched to a gene: 9. The length of the CDR3 is 16 residues. For the CDR3, the DNA is TGTGCCAGTCGAAGGACAGGGTTCGCGAACACCGGGGAGCTGTTTTTT. Encoded protein: CASRRTGFANTGELFF.

The chain is built from TRBV28 and TRBJ2-1; 8 bases line up with TRBD2. The germline gives CDR1 MDHEN, CDR2 SYDVKM. The CDR3 runs to 15 residues. The J segment lost 0 bases and the V segment lost 7 bases, leaving 5 bases of the junction unmatched. The CDR3 DNA sequence: TGTGCCAGCACCGTAGCGGGGAGCTCCTACAATGAGCAGTTCTTC. It translates to CASTVAGSSYNEQFF.

The rearrangement joins TRBV6-1 to TRBJ1-5; 9 bases align to TRBD1. The CDR3 is 16 residues long. The J segment lost 1 base and the V segment lost 3 bases, leaving 4 bases of the junction unmatched. The germline V gene encodes CDR1 MNHNS and CDR2 SASEGT. The CDR3 is CASSDLGTGSNQPQHF. In DNA, the CDR3 is TGTGCCAGCAGTGACCTGGGGACAGGGAGCAATCAGCCCCAGCATTTT.

Only one count was recorded for this clone. This chain joins TRBV5-1 and TRBJ1-5, with no clear D. Germline values: CDR1 SGHRS, CDR2 YFSETQ. The CDR3 runs to 15 residues. V lost 4 bases to trimming and J lost 3 bases, with 14 bases between them. For the CDR3, the DNA is TGCGCCAGCAGCCTGAGGTCGGGTCTCAATCAGCCCCAGCATTTT. Its translation: CASSLRSGLNQPQHF.

The rearrangement joins TRBV6-1 to TRBJ1-2; 11 bases align to TRBD1. V lost 3 bases and J lost 4; bases outside the gene matches: 4. Germline V lookup: CDR1 MNHNS, CDR2 SASEGT. The CDR3 has 15 residues. The CDR3 sequence: CASSDPGQGGYGYTF. Written as DNA, the CDR3 is TGTGCCAGCAGTGACCCGGGACAGGGGGGCTATGGCTACACCTTC.

The V gene is TRBV7-9, the J gene TRBJ2-3; 8 bases align to TRBD1. Per germline, CDR1 SEHNR and CDR2 FQNEAQ (reference sequence). The CDR3 consists of 17 residues. Trimming took 5 bases from V and 2 from J; bases not matched to a gene: 12. For the CDR3, the DNA is TGTGCCAGCAGCCCCGACGGCCGGACAGGGCCCACAGATACGCAGTATTTT. Its translation: CASSPDGRTGPTDTQYF.

The chain uses TRBV19 and TRBJ2-3; TRBD2 agrees at 7 bases. CDR3 length: 17 residues. Germline CDR1 is LNHDA and CDR2 is SQIVND (reference sequence). V trimming: 1 base; J trimming: 3 bases; junction bases outside the gene matches: 10. CDR3 sequence: CASSIGMRREKTDTQYF. The CDR3 DNA reads as TGTGCCAGTAGTATAGGGATGCGGCGGGAGAAGACAGATACGCAGTATTTT. Full variable domain (remainder filled in from reference TRBV19 and TRBJ2-3): DGGITQSPKYLFRKEGQNVTLSCEQNLNHDAMYWYRQDPGQGLRLIYYSQIVNDFQKGDIAEGYSVSREKKESFPLTVTSAQKNPTAFYLCASSIGMRREKTDTQYFGPGTRLTVL.